This T cell receptor (beta chain) emerged from a study of T cells in Graves' hyperthyroidism and ophthalmopathy. Looking at the study overall: The authors collected peripheral blood at initial diagnosis, before any treatment. Points from the study as a whole: Among clonotypes expanded in thyroid above 0.001, most were also found in blood. Ophthalmopathy was model-predicted a median 6.5 months pre-onset.

The CDR3 runs to 14 residues. In germline, CDR1 is DFQATT, CDR2 SNEGSKA (reference sequence). Trimming took 8 bases from V and 5 from J; bases not matched to a gene: 10. Diagnosis of hyperthyroidism was new in patients aged 18 to 65, and its duration was under 2 months. This clonotype was counted at least ten times. Antigen unknown. TCR beta CDR3 regions were amplified from RNA transcripts. During a first-round RT-PCR of the TCR CDR3, the HTBI primer set was used. TCRdb re-called the multiplex PCR reads through MiXCR, storing one row per CDR3 protein. The table has approximately 590,000 distinct CDR3 sequences, around 16% seen once.

This chain connects TRBV20-1 to TRBJ2-1; 9 nucleotides align to TRBD2. The sequence came from a woman between 25 and 40 years old with Graves' hyperthyroidism. Sequenced sample: blood. CDR3 sequence (DNA): TGCAGTCCCAACAAGGGCGGGAGGGACAATGAGCAGTTCTTC. It encodes CSPNKGGRDNEQFF.